This TCR beta chain is from a study of cytomegalovirus exposure and HLA in healthy donors. In this sample, this clone turned up a few times. Its antigen is not identified. Researchers ran the PCR with 60 Vbeta and 13 Jbeta primers. Only in-frame clones appear in the TCRdb table, and some are missing; sequencing was by immunoSEQ multiplex PCR. Of about 120,000 clones listed, 76% are singletons. Notes on the study in general: Donors were assumed by presence/absence analyses to have roughly uniform sequencing depth. CMV serostatus was the only recorded immune exposure for donors. For most TCR beta V segments, an earlier analysis put the productive rate at about 87% or about 30% of the time. The later analysis indicated that the majority of CMV-associated TCR beta chains appeared HLA-restricted.

The sample consisted of PBMCs. The sequence came from a woman in her thirties or forties in good health and CMV-seropositive.

The CDR3 DNA follows: TGCGCCAGCAGCTTACAGGGGACGGGGAAAAACATTCAGTACTTC. It translates to CASSLQGTGKNIQYF. The rearrangement joins TRBV5-1 to TRBJ2-4; TRBD1 aligns across 7 bases. This CDR3 is 15 amino acids long. The V gene's germline CDR1 is SGHRS and CDR2 YFSETQ. V shed 2 bases, J shed 4 bases, and the junction held 6 bases outside the gene matches.